Below, 24 T cell receptor beta chains from the same sample are listed, as sequenced in a study of cytomegalovirus exposure and HLA in healthy donors. The PCR employed 60 Vbeta primers together with 13 Jbeta primers. Profiling relied on immunoSEQ multiplex PCR, and the TCRdb table lists in-frame clones only, not all of them. The repertoire includes about 300,000 clones, roughly 89% of them detected once, and approximately 4.3% sits in the top ten. Sequenced sample: PBMCs. The receptors stem from a man aged 40-49 years in good health and CMV-seropositive.

The genes are TRBV11-2 and TRBJ2-1, with D possibly being TRBD2 (6 bases). This CDR3 has 16 residues. The germline V and J ends were trimmed by 7 bases and 5 bases, with 21 bases remaining between them. From germline, CDR1 is SGHAT and CDR2 FQNNGV. The CDR3 nucleotides are TGTGCCAGCACTTGGTCCGGGAGAGTAGGTGACAATGAGCAGTTCTTC. Protein: CASTWSGRVGDNEQFF.

Only one count was recorded for this clone. Sequence at one end of the junction differs from germline and may be a read error. The gene calls are TRBV27 and TRBJ2-3; 7 nucleotides agree with TRBD2. Per germline, CDR1 MNHEY and CDR2 SMNVEV (reference sequence). The CDR3 contains 15 residues. CDR3 region: CASGLAGTGTDTQYF. In nucleotides, the CDR3 is TGTGCCAGCGGTTTAGCGGGTACCGGCACAGATACGCAGTATTTT.

The J gene is TRBJ2-1, the V gene TRBV28; D is possibly TRBD2 (5 bases). Germline assignment: CDR1 MDHEN and CDR2 SYDVKM. The CDR3 length is 13 residues. The V end lost 10 bases, the J end lost 0 bases, and 10 bases lay between the germline ends. The CDR3 nucleotides read TGTGCCACCCAGCGGAGCTCCTACAATGAGCAGTTCTTC. Its protein product is CATQRSSYNEQFF.

Remarks on this clone: The same CDR3 also results from other DNA sequences found in this sample. This chain joins TRBV28 and TRBJ2-3, with 9 bases aligning to TRBD1. The ends lost 6 bases at V and 1 base at J; junction bases unmatched: 2. CDR1 is MDHEN, CDR2 SYDVKM, per germline. CDR3 length: 14 amino acids. Written as DNA, the CDR3 is TGTGCCAGCAGCCGGGACAGGGGCACAGATACGCAGTATTTT. Its protein is CASSRDRGTDTQYF.

V is TRBV28 and J is TRBJ2-3, with 9 bases matching TRBD2. CDR1 is MDHEN, CDR2 SYDVKM, per germline. This CDR3 is 14 amino acids long. With V trimmed by 3 bases and J by 5 bases, 3 bases remained unmatched. CDR3 sequence: CASSLSGGRDTQYF. In DNA form, the CDR3 reads TGTGCCAGCAGTTTGAGCGGGGGGAGAGATACGCAGTATTTT.

Regarding this clone: This sample also contains other DNA sequences that code for the same CDR3. V is TRBV29-1 and J is TRBJ2-7; 10 bases match TRBD2. J gave up 1 base and V 4 bases, and 7 bases lay outside the gene matches. Germline CDR1 and CDR2: SQVTM and ANQGSEA. This CDR3 has 15 amino acids. CDR3: CSVGLAGVGSYEQYF. CDR3 DNA sequence: TGCAGCGTTGGGCTAGCGGGAGTTGGGTCCTACGAGCAGTACTTC.

The genes are TRBV28 and TRBJ2-4; 10 bases match TRBD1. Trimming cost V 6 bases and J 8 bases; bases outside gene matches: 4. Germline CDR1 is MDHEN and CDR2 is SYDVKM. The CDR3 is made up of 13 amino acids. CDR3 DNA sequence: TGTGCCAGCAGGGGACAGGGGACGGACATTCAGTACTTC. Amino acids: CASRGQGTDIQYF.

This chain links TRBV5-8 with TRBJ2-7, with 9 bases fitting TRBD1. The CDR3 length is 15 residues. Germline CDR1 reads SGHTS; CDR2 reads YDEGEE. Trimming removed 1 base from V and 5 bases from J; junction bases left unmatched: 7. CDR3 region: CASSLRDRVFNEQYF. The CDR3 coding sequence is TGTGCCAGCAGCTTGAGGGACAGGGTCTTTAACGAGCAGTACTTC.

This clone was detected once. J is TRBJ1-1 and V is TRBV28; weak D call: TRBD1 (5 bases). Germline assignment: CDR1 MDHEN and CDR2 SYDVKM. The CDR3 covers 15 residues. V lost 2 bases and J 4 bases, leaving 14 bases between the germline ends. The CDR3 DNA is TGTGCCAGCAGTTTAGTAGGGGCGCGGACCACTGAAGCTTTCTTT. It encodes CASSLVGARTTEAFF.

The rearrangement joins TRBV7-3 to TRBJ2-5, with TRBD2 as a possible D gene (6 bases). V was cut by 3 bases and J by 6 bases, with 14 bases left in between. Germline-derived CDR1 and CDR2 are SGHTA and FQGTGA. The CDR3 runs to 14 residues. CDR3 DNA: TGTGCCAGCAGCTTCCTAGCGTCGGGGAAGACCCAGTACTTC. Translated, it gives CASSFLASGKTQYF.

V usage is TRBV18 and J usage is TRBJ2-3, with a tentative D call TRBD1 (6 bases). Germline CDR1 KGHSH, CDR2 LQKENI. Trimming took off 6 bases at V and 4 bases at J, with 17 bases between the two ends. CDR3 length: 15 residues. In DNA form, the CDR3 reads TGTGCCAGCTCCCCAACAGGGTGGCCCCCAGATACGCAGTATTTT. Translation gives CASSPTGWPPDTQYF.

This clone was seen more than once but under ten times. In DNA form, the CDR3 reads TGTGCCAGCAGCTTAAGCGGGGCTTCGAGCACTGAAGCTTTCTTT. Residues: CASSLSGASSTEAFF. This chain links TRBV7-6 with TRBJ1-1, with D tentatively TRBD1 (5 bases). In germline, CDR1 is SGHVS, CDR2 FNYEAQ. V shed 2 bases and J shed 4 bases, with 14 bases lying between them. The CDR3 is 15 amino acids.

This clone has just one count. V is TRBV18 and J is TRBJ2-7; 7 nucleotides align to TRBD2. Germline V gives CDR1 KGHSH, CDR2 LQKENI. This CDR3 region has 15 residues. V was pared by 1 base and J by 0 bases, with 3 bases of the junction left unmatched. CDR3 protein: CASSPLAGGSYEQYF. The CDR3 DNA sequence: TGTGCCAGCTCACCACTAGCGGGCGGCTCCTACGAGCAGTACTTC.

The J gene is TRBJ1-2, the V gene TRBV29-1; possible D gene TRBD1, 5 bases. The CDR3 contains 12 residues. V was pared by 5 bases and J by 5 bases, with 12 bases between. CDR1 is SQVTM and CDR2 is ANQGSEA in the germline V gene. The CDR3 nucleotides are TGCAGCGTTATTAGGACACGATATGGCTACACCTTC. This sequence encodes CSVIRTRYGYTF. The entire variable domain, with the rest obtained from reference TRBV29-1 and TRBJ1-2, is as follows: SAVISQKPSRDICQRGTSLTIQCQVDSQVTMMFWYRQQPGQSLTLIATANQGSEATYESGFVIDKFPISRPNLTFSTLTVSNMSPEDSSIYLCSVIRTRYGYTFGSGTRLTVV.

This clone has more than one count but fewer than ten. This chain uses TRBV27 with TRBJ1-5; TRBD1 agrees at 8 bases. The CDR3 spans 16 residues. Germline V lookup: CDR1 MNHEY, CDR2 SMNVEV (reference sequence). With V trimmed by 2 bases and J by 5 bases, 8 bases remained unmatched. The CDR3, as DNA: TGTGCCAGCAGTTTAAGGGACAGGTCGGCCCATCAGCCCCAGCATTTT. The encoded protein is CASSLRDRSAHQPQHF.

The rearrangement uses TRBV4-1 and TRBJ2-1, with D maybe TRBD2 (5 bases). The CDR3 contains 11 residues. Trimming took 2 bases from V and 10 from J, leaving 6 bases between them. CDR1 MGHRA and CDR2 YSYEKL come from the germline V gene. This chain's CDR3 is CASSQSGEQFF. The CDR3 nucleotides are TGCGCCAGCAGCCAATCGGGGGAGCAGTTCTTC.

V gene TRBV2 combines with J gene TRBJ2-7; 9 bases align to TRBD1. V shed 6 bases and J 2 bases; nucleotides not matched to a gene: 8. The CDR3 loop spans 15 amino acids. From germline, CDR1 is SNHLY and CDR2 FYNNEI. The CDR3 DNA is TGTGCCAGCAGGCGGGACAGGGACACAGCCTACGAGCAGTACTTC. This sequence encodes CASRRDRDTAYEQYF. Full variable domain (remainder filled in from reference TRBV2 and TRBJ2-7): EPEVTQTPSHQVTQMGQEVILRCVPISNHLYFYWYRQILGQKVEFLVSFYNNEISEKSEIFDDQFSVERPDGSNFTLKIRSTKLEDSAMYFCASRRDRDTAYEQYFGPGTRLTVT.

The chain is built from TRBV11-2 and TRBJ1-5; D remains unclear. This CDR3 region has 15 residues. V gave up 0 bases and J gave up 0 bases, with 6 bases separating them. The V gene's germline CDR1 is SGHAT and CDR2 FQNNGV. The CDR3 reads CASSLEGYSNQPQHF. The DNA for the CDR3 is TGTGCCAGCAGCTTAGAGGGCTATAGCAATCAGCCCCAGCATTTT.

V and J are TRBV4-3 and TRBJ2-7, with TRBD2 as a possible D gene (5 bases). The V gene lost 0 bases and the J gene lost 2 bases, with 20 bases spanning the gap. The CDR3 covers 18 residues. CDR1 and CDR2 (germline): LGHNA, YSLEER. The CDR3 DNA follows: TGCGCCAGCAGCCAAGATCGTACCGATAGCGCAAACCCCTACGAGCAGTACTTC. It is translated as CASSQDRTDSANPYEQYF.

This clone was recorded once. This rearrangement joins TRBV5-1 to TRBJ2-3; tentatively, D is TRBD2 (6 bases). There are 15 residues in the CDR3. The V gene lost 0 bases and the J gene lost 1 base, with 9 bases spanning the gap. The germline V gene has CDR1 SGHRS and CDR2 YFSETQ. CDR3 in amino acids: CASSLEAGRTDTQYF. In DNA, the CDR3 is TGCGCCAGCAGCTTGGAAGCGGGCCGCACAGATACGCAGTATTTT.

The V call is TRBV28, the J call TRBJ2-2, with 7 bases fitting TRBD1. Germline V gives CDR1 MDHEN, CDR2 SYDVKM. The ends lost 5 bases at V and 8 bases at J; junction bases unmatched: 8. CDR3 length: 14 residues. As DNA, the CDR3 is TGTGCCAGCAGTCCCGGGACAGCTCCAGGGGAGCTGTTTTTT. This translates into CASSPGTAPGELFF.

This chain links TRBV7-2 with TRBJ1-2; 9 positions match TRBD1. The germline V gene encodes CDR1 SGHTA and CDR2 FQGNSA. Germline trimming cut 1 base from V and 2 bases from J; bases unmatched to any gene: 8. This CDR3 spans 17 amino acids. The CDR3 DNA sequence: TGTGCCAGCAGCTTAGGGGGGACAGGGCGGACGAACTATGGCTACACCTTC. As protein: CASSLGGTGRTNYGYTF.

This clone was seen once. The chain has TRBV19 and TRBJ2-7; 11 nucleotides align to TRBD1. After removal of 4 bases from V and 4 bases from J, the junction contained 6 bases not matched to a gene. The germline gives CDR1 LNHDA, CDR2 SQIVND (reference sequence). The CDR3 is made up of 15 amino acids. The CDR3 loop reads CASSRGQGVGYEQYF. The CDR3, as DNA: TGTGCCAGTAGTAGGGGACAGGGGGTCGGATACGAGCAGTACTTC. The variable domain in full, with the rest retrieved from reference TRBV19 and TRBJ2-7, is DGGITQSPKYLFRKEGQNVTLSCEQNLNHDAMYWYRQDPGQGLRLIYYSQIVNDFQKGDIAEGYSVSREKKESFPLTVTSAQKNPTAFYLCASSRGQGVGYEQYFGPGTRLTVT.

V and J are TRBV30 and TRBJ1-5; possibly TRBD1 for D (6 bases). The CDR3 has 14 residues. The germline gives CDR1 GTSNPN, CDR2 SVGIG (reference sequence). Trimming left V 2 bases short and J 8 bases short, with 16 bases between. The chain's CDR3 is CAWSRGKGGKPQHF. The CDR3 DNA sequence: TGTGCCTGGAGTAGGGGGAAGGGAGGGAAGCCCCAGCATTTT.